This entry concerns a single T cell receptor (beta chain). These data belong to a study of blood T cell repertoires in COVID-19. In the study overall: Whether acute or convalescent, the COVID-19 samples came from the United States, Italy and Spain. Nucleic acid was either cDNA or gDNA, and it came from T cells, B-cell-depleted T cells, or PBMCs.

Methods used by the authors: Estimation of nucleated cell counts was performed using reference gene primer amplification. Using immunoSEQ multiplex PCR, the repertoire was profiled, and TCRdb retains in-frame clones only, with some absent. The V and J calls and the clone size are those of that table, but D and trimming were determined from the DNA. The sample includes more than 25,000 clones, more than 80% of them seen just once. The V and J ends lost 3 bases and 0 bases respectively, with 11 bases between them. The germline gives CDR1 GTSNPN, CDR2 SVGIG (reference sequence). The CDR3 runs to 15 residues.

The source of this sequence is a woman aged 40-49 years with active or convalescent COVID-19. The rearrangement links TRBV30 to TRBJ1-4; no firm D call. The sequenced material came from peripheral blood. In nucleotides, the CDR3 is TGTGCCTGGAGGGTCCTTTTAGCAACTAATGAAAAACTGTTTTTT. It yields the protein CAWRVLLATNEKLFF.